This T cell receptor beta chain was obtained from a study of spatial heterogeneity in lung cancer. Specified time point: blood at routine non-recurrence follow-up after resection. Using its own MiXCR run on the 5' RACE reads, TCRdb lists one record per CDR3 protein. Among tens of thousands of distinct CDR3 sequences listed, 15% to 20% were seen once. In germline, CDR1 is SGHDN, CDR2 FVKESK. The V segment lost 4 bases and the J segment 5 bases; nucleotides outside the gene matches: 12. The CDR3 length is 16 residues. This chain joins TRBV14 and TRBJ1-2; 8 bases line up with TRBD1. The clonotype originates from a male donor with early-stage non-small cell lung cancer. Sequenced here: PBMCs, sampled at follow-up. The CDR3 DNA reads as TGTGCCAGCAGCCCTAGACAGGGGACGCGAGGGTATGGCTACACCTTC. This translates into CASSPRQGTRGYGYTF.